The 24 T cell receptor beta chains listed next were all sequenced from one sample in a study of T cell repertoires in cytomegalovirus infection. MiXCR, run by TCRdb on the reads, gives a single entry per CDR3 protein. The repertoire includes over 150,000 distinct CDR3 sequences, around an eighth of them detected once, and more than 20% sits in the top ten. Sequencing was performed on PBMCs. All receptors derive from a human donor in good health (CMV status not recorded). Some clones in this sample may be carry-over from other donors' samples.

This clonotype came up a few times. The chain links TRBV15 to TRBJ2-7; 8 bases are shared with TRBD1. With 0 bases clipped from V and 6 bases from J, the junction kept 4 bases outside the gene matches. Looked up from germline, CDR1 is LNHNV and CDR2 is YYDKDF (reference sequence). The CDR3 contains 14 residues. The CDR3 sequence: CATSRDRGLSEQYF. Written as DNA, the CDR3 is TGTGCCACCAGCAGAGACAGGGGGCTGTCCGAGCAGTACTTC.

The chain uses TRBV29-1 and TRBJ2-7; 12 bases are a match to TRBD1. The germline CDR1 and CDR2 sequences are SQVTM and ANQGSEA. J gave up 4 bases and V 7 bases, and 11 bases lay outside the gene matches. This CDR3 contains 15 residues. The CDR3 sequence is CSAGGGGQGAYEQYF. The CDR3 DNA follows: TGCAGCGCCGGGGGGGGGGGACAGGGGGCGTACGAGCAGTACTTC.

This clonotype was detected ten times or more. V usage is TRBV7-2 and J usage is TRBJ1-5; D is unclear. V lost 0 bases to trimming and J lost 7 bases, with 7 bases between them. The CDR3 is made up of 13 amino acids. CDR1 is SGHTA and CDR2 is FQGNSA in the germline V gene. In DNA, the CDR3 is TGTGCCAGCAGCTTAGCGGTGGAACAGCCCCAGCATTTT. Its translation: CASSLAVEQPQHF. Using reference TRBV7-2 and TRBJ1-5 for the parts outside the CDR3, the full variable domain is GAGVSQSPSNKVTEKGKDVELRCDPISGHTALYWYRQSLGQGLEFLIYFQGNSAPDKSGLPSDRFSAERTGGSVSTLTIQRTQQEDSAVYLCASSLAVEQPQHFGDGTRLSIL.

CDR3 coding DNA: TGTGCCAGTAGTCCCCGGCGCCAGCCCCAGCATTTT. This sequence encodes CASSPRRQPQHF. The chain recombines TRBV19 with TRBJ1-5; D unresolved. The germline CDR1 and CDR2 sequences are LNHDA and SQIVND (reference sequence). V was clipped by 5 bases and J by 7 bases, with 9 bases between them. The CDR3 has 12 residues.

This clonotype was observed a few times. The V call is TRBV5-1, the J call TRBJ1-4; tentative D call: TRBD1 (6 bases). CDR3 size: 16 residues. V dropped 4 bases and J dropped 8 bases, with 21 bases sitting between them. Germline assignment: CDR1 SGHRS and CDR2 YFSETQ. CDR3 nucleotide sequence: TGCGCCAGCAGCCAAAGCCTGCCGGAGCAGGGGGAAAAACTGTTTTTT. Its protein product is CASSQSLPEQGEKLFF.

V and J are TRBV29-1 and TRBJ2-1; 9 positions agree with TRBD2. The CDR3 consists of 16 residues. CDR1 and CDR2 (germline): SQVTM, ANQGSEA. Trimming at V came to 4 bases and at J to 7 bases, leaving 14 bases not matched to a gene. CDR3 coding DNA: TGCAGCGTTGCCCCGAGGAGGCGGGGGGGCAGAAATGAGCAGTTCTTC. This gives the protein CSVAPRRRGGRNEQFF.

This clonotype was seen ten or more times. Here the CDR3 reads CASGLPLKGVSEAFF. As DNA, the CDR3 is TGTGCTAGTGGTCTACCCCTGAAGGGGGTCTCTGAAGCTTTCTTT. The rearrangement links TRBV12-5 to TRBJ1-1, with D tentatively TRBD1 (6 bases). Trimming pared 5 bases from V and 6 bases from J, leaving 19 bases between. CDR3 size: 15 residues. The V gene's germline CDR1 is LGHNT and CDR2 FRNRAP.

The sample holds a few counts of this clonotype. This chain connects TRBV7-6 to TRBJ2-7; TRBD2 matches at 8 bases. Germline V gives CDR1 SGHVS, CDR2 FNYEAQ. Trimming removed 5 bases from V and 2 bases from J; junction bases left unmatched: 2. This CDR3 has 13 amino acids. CDR3 coding DNA: TGTGCCAGCAGCCCGGGGGGGGCCTACGAGCAGTACTTC. The encoded protein is CASSPGGAYEQYF.

This clonotype showed up just a few times. The V gene is TRBV15, the J gene TRBJ1-3, with 8 bases identical to TRBD1. This CDR3 has 15 residues. Trimming cost V 5 bases and J 1 base; bases outside gene matches: 4. Germline V lookup: CDR1 LNHNV, CDR2 YYDKDF (reference sequence). The CDR3 bases are TGTGCCACCAGCCGCAGGACAGGGTCTGGAAACACCATATATTTT. Encoded protein: CATSRRTGSGNTIYF.

V usage is TRBV12-3 or TRBV12-4 and J usage is TRBJ1-4, with TRBD1 as a possible D gene (5 bases). CDR3 length: 12 amino acids. Trimming stripped 4 bases from V and 13 bases from J, with 13 bases between. Written as DNA, the CDR3 is TGTGCCAGCAGTTCCCGGGGGGGACGACTGTTTTTT. The encoded protein is CASSSRGGRLFF.

This clonotype was detected a few times. The V and J genes are TRBV19 and TRBJ1-2; D not resolved. Trimming took off 3 bases at V and 2 bases at J, with 10 bases between the two ends. The length of the CDR3 is 14 residues. CDR1 is LNHDA, CDR2 SQIVND, per germline (reference sequence). CDR3 sequence: CASSITGANYGYTF. The CDR3 region has the DNA TGTGCCAGTAGTATTACCGGAGCCAACTATGGCTACACCTTC.

The chain links TRBV6-5 to TRBJ2-7, with 8 bases that match TRBD1. Germline V gene data show CDR1 as MNHEY and CDR2 as SVGAGI. J was trimmed by 2 bases and V by 6 bases; bases with no gene match: 6. This CDR3 spans 14 amino acids. Here the CDR3 reads CASSPQGAAYEQYF. CDR3 sequence (DNA): TGTGCCAGCAGCCCCCAGGGGGCCGCCTACGAGCAGTACTTC.

The V call is TRBV29-1, the J call TRBJ2-2; 10 bases are a match to TRBD2. This CDR3 comprises 15 residues. Germline CDR1 SQVTM, CDR2 ANQGSEA. V was pared by 1 base and J by 6 bases, with 5 bases of the junction left unmatched. CDR3 DNA sequence: TGCAGCGTTGAAGGGCTAGCGGGAGTCTCCGGGGAGCTGTTTTTT. Amino acids: CSVEGLAGVSGELFF.

This clonotype occurred a few times. The chain recombines TRBV6-2 or TRBV6-3 with TRBJ2-1; D is unclear. V was trimmed by 3 bases and J by 6 bases, leaving 6 bases between them. The CDR3 covers 12 residues. Germline CDR1 reads MNHEY; CDR2 reads SVGEGT. DNA of the CDR3: TGTGCCAGCAGTTATTTTGGCAATGAGCAGTTCTTC. This sequence encodes CASSYFGNEQFF.

This clonotype turned up a few times. The rearrangement links TRBV19 to TRBJ2-1, with D perhaps TRBD1 (6 bases). CDR3 length: 13 residues. CDR1 is LNHDA and CDR2 is SQIVND in the germline V gene (reference sequence). V gave up 10 bases and J gave up 5 bases, with 15 bases separating them. DNA for the CDR3: TGTGCCACTAAACAGGGTTGGGACAATGAGCAGTTCTTC. It codes for CATKQGWDNEQFF.

In its sample, this clonotype was seen many times. The chain couples TRBV7-2 to TRBJ1-5; D is unclear. The germline V gene has CDR1 SGHTA and CDR2 FQGNSA. CDR3 length equals 12 residues. The germline V and J ends were trimmed by 3 bases and 6 bases, with 6 bases remaining between them. CDR3 sequence: CASSFIGQPQHF. The CDR3, as DNA: TGTGCCAGCAGCTTCATTGGTCAGCCCCAGCATTTT.

The rearrangement links TRBV6-6 to TRBJ2-1; D may be TRBD2 (6 bases). V was trimmed by 2 bases and J by 12 bases, leaving 26 bases between them. The germline V gene has CDR1 MNHNY and CDR2 SVGAGI (reference sequence). This CDR3 has 17 residues. The CDR3: CASSYPYRDSIPRGQFF. In DNA, the CDR3 is TGTGCCAGCAGTTACCCCTACCGGGACTCCATACCTCGGGGGCAGTTCTTC.

The V and J genes are TRBV19 and TRBJ2-3, with 8 positions matching TRBD2. The CDR3 is made up of 15 amino acids. Germline CDR1 is LNHDA and CDR2 is SQIVND (reference sequence). Trimming at V came to 6 bases and at J to 3 bases, leaving 8 bases not matched to a gene. The CDR3 region has the DNA TGTGCCAGTAGAAAAGGAGGCGGGGGGACAGATACGCAGTATTTT. The encoded protein is CASRKGGGGTDTQYF.

This clonotype was detected only a few times. V and J are TRBV12-5 and TRBJ2-3; 8 positions match TRBD2. CDR1 and CDR2 (germline): LGHNT, FRNRAP. This CDR3 spans 16 amino acids. Trimming at V came to 1 base and at J to 3 bases, leaving 6 bases not matched to a gene. The CDR3 region has the DNA TGTGCTAGTGGTTTGGGTCAGCGGGGGAGAACAGATACGCAGTATTTT. Protein product: CASGLGQRGRTDTQYF.

The chain combines TRBV3-1 with TRBJ2-1; 9 bases agree with TRBD1. Germline V lookup: CDR1 LGHDT, CDR2 YNNKEL (reference sequence). This CDR3 is built from 15 residues. With V trimmed by 6 bases and J by 8 bases, 11 bases remained unmatched. The CDR3 is CASSTGTGLADEQFF. CDR3 in DNA: TGTGCCAGCAGTACCGGGACAGGGCTTGCCGATGAGCAGTTCTTC.

This clonotype was recorded many times. The CDR3 bases are TGTGCCAGCAGCTTAGGGACTAGCGGGAGCTACGAGCAGTACTTC. Translation gives CASSLGTSGSYEQYF. J is TRBJ2-7 and V is TRBV7-2; TRBD2 matches at 13 bases. Per germline, CDR1 SGHTA and CDR2 FQGNSA. V was pared by 1 base and J by 3 bases, with 0 bases of the junction left unmatched. The CDR3 consists of 15 residues.

The chain employs TRBV29-1 and TRBJ2-1; D is tentatively TRBD1 or TRBD2 (5 bases each). The CDR3 covers 18 residues. The V and J ends lost 0 bases and 4 bases respectively, with 22 bases between them. Germline CDR1 reads SQVTM; CDR2 reads ANQGSEA. CDR3 loop: CSVEDFLGGTGPYNEQFF. CDR3 in DNA: TGCAGCGTTGAAGATTTTTTAGGTGGGACGGGACCTTACAATGAGCAGTTCTTC.

The J gene is TRBJ2-1, the V gene TRBV7-3, with TRBD1 identical over 7 bases. The CDR3 is 16 residues long. Germline CDR1 reads SGHTA; CDR2 reads FQGTGA. The junction had 10 bases not matched to a gene; V was cut back by 5 bases and J by 3 bases. This chain's CDR3 is CASSPGFRQGYNEQFF. CDR3 DNA sequence: TGTGCCAGCAGCCCGGGATTCAGACAGGGCTACAATGAGCAGTTCTTC.

This clonotype was recorded a few times. The chain couples TRBV14 to TRBJ2-2; no clear D. The CDR3 spans 12 residues. Trimming took off 0 bases at V and 9 bases at J, with 5 bases between the two ends. CDR1 SGHDN and CDR2 FVKESK come from the germline V gene. The CDR3 nucleotides are TGTGCCAGCAGCCAAGATCGTTGGGAGCTGTTTTTT. The encoded protein is CASSQDRWELFF.